This T cell receptor (beta chain) is drawn from a study of identical twins' blood T cells. On the study more broadly: About 6 alpha and six beta libraries together yielded some 50 million reads.

V shed 8 bases and J shed 6 bases, with 10 bases lying between them. Germline CDR1 and CDR2: SQVTM and ANQGSEA. The CDR3 sequence is 10 residues long. Both ends of each TCR cDNA library bore sample-specific barcodes. TCRdb reprocessed the 5' RACE reads via MiXCR and lists one record per CDR3 protein. The repertoire includes around 380,000 distinct CDR3 sequences, over 25% of them detected once, and 5.5% to 6.5% sits in the top ten. With respect to this clonotype: Its antigen is unknown.

Findings of the study overall: Twins reportedly had markedly more similar V usage than unrelated donors, even among out-of-frame TCRbeta clonotypes.

Reared together, all three twin pairs probably met the same infectious agents and vaccines. The chain joins TRBV29-1 to TRBJ1-2; D remains ambiguous. Sequencing used PBMCs. The origin of this receptor is a woman between 18 and 50 years old in good health. CDR3 residues: CSSTGDGYTF. The CDR3 DNA reads TGCAGCTCAACCGGGGATGGCTACACCTTC.